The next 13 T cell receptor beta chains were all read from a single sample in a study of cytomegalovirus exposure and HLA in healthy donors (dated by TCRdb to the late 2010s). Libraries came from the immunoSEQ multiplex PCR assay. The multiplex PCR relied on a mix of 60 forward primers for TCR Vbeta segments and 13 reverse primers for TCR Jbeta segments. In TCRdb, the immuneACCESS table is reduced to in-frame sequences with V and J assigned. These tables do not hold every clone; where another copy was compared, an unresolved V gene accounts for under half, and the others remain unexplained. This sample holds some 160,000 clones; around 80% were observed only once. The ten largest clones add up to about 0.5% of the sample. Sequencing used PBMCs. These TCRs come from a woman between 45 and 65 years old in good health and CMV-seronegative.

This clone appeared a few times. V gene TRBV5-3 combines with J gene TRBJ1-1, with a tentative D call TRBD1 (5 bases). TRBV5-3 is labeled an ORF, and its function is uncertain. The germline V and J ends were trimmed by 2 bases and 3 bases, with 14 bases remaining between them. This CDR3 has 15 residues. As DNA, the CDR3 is TGTGCCAGAAGCTTCGGTGGGGCTCCTTACACTGAAGCTTTCTTT. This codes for CARSFGGAPYTEAFF.

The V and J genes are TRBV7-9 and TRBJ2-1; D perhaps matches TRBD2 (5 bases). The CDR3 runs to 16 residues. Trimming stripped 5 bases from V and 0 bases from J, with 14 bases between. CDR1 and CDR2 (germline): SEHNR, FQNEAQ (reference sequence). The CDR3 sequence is CASSTSGFGSYNEQFF. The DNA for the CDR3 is TGTGCCAGCAGCACTAGTGGTTTCGGCTCCTACAATGAGCAGTTCTTC.

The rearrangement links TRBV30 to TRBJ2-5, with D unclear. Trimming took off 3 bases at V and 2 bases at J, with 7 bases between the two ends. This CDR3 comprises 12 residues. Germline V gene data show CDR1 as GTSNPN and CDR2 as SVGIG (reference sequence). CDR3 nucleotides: TGTGCCTGGAGACGGAGTCAAGAGACCCAGTACTTC. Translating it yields CAWRRSQETQYF.

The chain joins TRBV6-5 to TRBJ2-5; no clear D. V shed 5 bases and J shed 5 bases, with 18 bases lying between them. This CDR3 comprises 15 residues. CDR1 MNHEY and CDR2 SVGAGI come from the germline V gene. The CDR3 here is CASSRALVVGETQYF. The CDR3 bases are TGTGCCAGCAGTCGCGCCCTAGTAGTTGGGGAGACCCAGTACTTC.

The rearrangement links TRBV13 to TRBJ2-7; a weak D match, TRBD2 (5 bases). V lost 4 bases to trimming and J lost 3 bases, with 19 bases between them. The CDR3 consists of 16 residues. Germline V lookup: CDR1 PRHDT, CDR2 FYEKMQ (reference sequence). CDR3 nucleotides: TGTGCCAGCAGCTCTATAGAGGAAAATGGACTCTACGAGCAGTACTTC. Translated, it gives CASSSIEENGLYEQYF.

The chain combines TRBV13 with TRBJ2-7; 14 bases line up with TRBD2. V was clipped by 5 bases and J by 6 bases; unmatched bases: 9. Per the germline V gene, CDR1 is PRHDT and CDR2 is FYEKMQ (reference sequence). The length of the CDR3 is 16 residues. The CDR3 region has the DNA TGTGCCAGCAGCCCGACGGGACTAGCGGGAGTTCGCGAGCAGTACTTC. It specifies CASSPTGLAGVREQYF.

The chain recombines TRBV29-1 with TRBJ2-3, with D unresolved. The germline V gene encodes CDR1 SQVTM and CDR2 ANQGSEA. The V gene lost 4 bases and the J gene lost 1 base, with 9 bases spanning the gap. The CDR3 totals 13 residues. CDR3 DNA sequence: TGCAGCGTTGGTAACTCGGGCACAGATACGCAGTATTTT. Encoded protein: CSVGNSGTDTQYF.

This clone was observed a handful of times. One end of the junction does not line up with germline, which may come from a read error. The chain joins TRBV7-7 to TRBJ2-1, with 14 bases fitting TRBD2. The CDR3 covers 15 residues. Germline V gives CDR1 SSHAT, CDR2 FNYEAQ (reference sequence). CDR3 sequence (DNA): TGTGCTAGCAGCAAGACTAGCGGGGGGGCACATGAGCAGTTCTTC. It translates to CASSKTSGGAHEQFF.

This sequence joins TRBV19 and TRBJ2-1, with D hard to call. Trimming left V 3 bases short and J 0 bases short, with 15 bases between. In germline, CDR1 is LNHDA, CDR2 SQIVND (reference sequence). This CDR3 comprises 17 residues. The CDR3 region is CASSIGSAMSSYNEQFF. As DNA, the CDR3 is TGTGCCAGTAGTATCGGGTCGGCAATGAGCTCCTACAATGAGCAGTTCTTC.

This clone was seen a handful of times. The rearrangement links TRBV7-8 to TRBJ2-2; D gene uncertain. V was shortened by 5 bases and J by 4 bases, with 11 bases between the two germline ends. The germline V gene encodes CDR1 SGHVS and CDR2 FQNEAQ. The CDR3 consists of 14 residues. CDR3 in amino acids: CASSPGLTTGELFF. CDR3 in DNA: TGTGCCAGCAGCCCGGGTCTTACCACCGGGGAGCTGTTTTTT.

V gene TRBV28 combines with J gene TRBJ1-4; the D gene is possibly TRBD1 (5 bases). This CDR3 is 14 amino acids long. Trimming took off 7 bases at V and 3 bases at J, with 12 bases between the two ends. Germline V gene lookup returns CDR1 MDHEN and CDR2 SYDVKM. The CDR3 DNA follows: TGTGCCAGCACTACGGGGGGGGCTAATGAAAAACTGTTTTTT. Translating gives CASTTGGANEKLFF.

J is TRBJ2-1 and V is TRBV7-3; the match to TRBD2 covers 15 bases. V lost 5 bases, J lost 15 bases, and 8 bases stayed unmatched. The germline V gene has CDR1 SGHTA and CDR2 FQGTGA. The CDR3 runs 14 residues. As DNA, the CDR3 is TGTGCCAGCAGCCCCGGACTAGCGGGGGGGCAGCTGTTCTTC. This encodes CASSPGLAGGQLFF.

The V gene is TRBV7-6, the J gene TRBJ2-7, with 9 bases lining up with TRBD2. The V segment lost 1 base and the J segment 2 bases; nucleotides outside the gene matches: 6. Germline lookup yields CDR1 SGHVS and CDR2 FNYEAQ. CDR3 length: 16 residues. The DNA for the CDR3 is TGTGCCAGCAGCTTAGGCAGACTAGCGGAGACCTACGAGCAGTACTTC. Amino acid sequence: CASSLGRLAETYEQYF.